A single sample is the source of the 24 T cell receptor beta chains below, sequenced in a study of beta chain features in type 1 diabetes. Expressed TCRB transcripts were sequenced because the entire RNA isolate underwent reverse transcription. Assay used: immunoSEQ multiplex PCR; TCRdb lists only in-frame clones, some missing. The repertoire holds about 290,000 clones, about 8.5% seen once, with roughly 1% in the top ten. Source material: central memory CD4+ T cells from blood. The receptors here all came from a woman in her late teens or twenties in good health.

Comments on this clone: This sample includes further DNA sequences coding for the same CDR3. The genes are TRBV14 and TRBJ1-1; D is unresolved. V gave up 1 base and J gave up 0 bases, with 6 bases separating them. The CDR3 is 14 amino acids. Germline lookup yields CDR1 SGHDN and CDR2 FVKESK. In DNA, the CDR3 is TGTGCCAGCAGCCAAGCAGGAATGAACACTGAAGCTTTCTTT. It translates to CASSQAGMNTEAFF.

The J gene is TRBJ2-5, the V gene TRBV5-1, with D perhaps assigned TRBD1 or TRBD2 (5 bases each). The CDR3 has 15 residues. The germline gives CDR1 SGHRS, CDR2 YFSETQ. Trimming cost V 4 bases and J 1 base, with 14 bases left between them. The CDR3 DNA reads as TGCGCCAGCAGCAGAGGGGACGGAATCCAAGAGACCCAGTACTTC. Translation: CASSRGDGIQETQYF.

This clone was detected many times. V gene TRBV9 combines with J gene TRBJ2-1, with no clear D. The CDR3 length is 14 residues. In germline, CDR1 is SGDLS, CDR2 YYNGEE. With 3 bases removed from V and 0 bases from J, the gap between germline ends came to 7 bases. The CDR3 spells CASSADGSYNEQFF. CDR3 DNA sequence: TGTGCCAGCAGCGCGGACGGCTCCTACAATGAGCAGTTCTTC.

This clone was detected a few times. The chain uses TRBV27 and TRBJ1-6; 8 bases are a match to TRBD1. V shed 0 bases and J 7 bases; nucleotides not matched to a gene: 5. Germline assignment: CDR1 MNHEY and CDR2 SMNVEV (reference sequence). The CDR3 loop spans 16 amino acids. The CDR3 region has the DNA TGTGCCAGCAGTTTATCAACAGGGGGACCCAATTCACCCCTCCACTTT. It yields the protein CASSLSTGGPNSPLHF.

Only a few counts were recorded for this clone. The chain recombines TRBV29-1 with TRBJ2-3, with D perhaps matching TRBD2 (5 bases). V lost 4 bases to trimming and J lost 2 bases, with 10 bases between them. CDR3 length: 13 residues. Germline CDR1 SQVTM, CDR2 ANQGSEA. The CDR3 nucleotides are TGCAGCGTTGCAGTCGGGGACACAGATACGCAGTATTTT. Protein: CSVAVGDTDTQYF.

The chain carries TRBV7-6 and TRBJ2-3, with a possible D match to TRBD1 (6 bases). The CDR3 has 18 residues. CDR1 and CDR2 (germline): SGHVS, FNYEAQ. Trimming left V 1 base short and J 2 bases short, with 19 bases between. The CDR3 coding sequence is TGTGCCAGCAGCTTAGTTTCCCCCCGACAGGTTTTCACAGATACGCAGTATTTT. This translates into CASSLVSPRQVFTDTQYF.

In this sample, this clone turned up many times. This chain joins TRBV11-3 and TRBJ2-6; 7 bases line up with TRBD1. CDR3 length: 15 amino acids. V lost 6 bases and J lost 2; bases outside the gene matches: 4. Per the germline V gene, CDR1 is SGHNT and CDR2 is YENEEA. In DNA, the CDR3 is TGTGCCAGCAGGCCAGGGACAGCTGGGGCCAACGTCCTGACTTTC. This encodes CASRPGTAGANVLTF.

The chain combines TRBV9 with TRBJ2-5, with a tentative D call TRBD2 (6 bases). The CDR3 runs to 18 residues. Per germline, CDR1 SGDLS and CDR2 YYNGEE. Trimming took off 2 bases at V and 0 bases at J, with 20 bases between the two ends. The CDR3 nucleotides read TGTGCCAGCAGCGTTTATTACCCCGGCGGAGGGTACCAAGAGACCCAGTACTTC. This translates into CASSVYYPGGGYQETQYF.

This clone was counted ten times or more. This chain links TRBV13 with TRBJ2-6, with D possibly matching TRBD2 (5 bases). Germline V lookup: CDR1 PRHDT, CDR2 FYEKMQ (reference sequence). The V end was cut by 5 bases, the J end by 0 bases, with 11 bases between. CDR3 length equals 16 residues. CDR3 sequence: CASSRKTSSGANVLTF. CDR3 DNA: TGTGCCAGCAGCCGAAAAACTAGCTCTGGGGCCAACGTCCTGACTTTC.

This clone was picked up a small number of times. The rearrangement joins TRBV30 to TRBJ1-2; 11 nucleotides align to TRBD1. Germline loops: CDR1 GTSNPN, CDR2 SVGIG (reference sequence). The CDR3 sequence is 15 residues long. The junction had 8 bases not matched to a gene; V was cut back by 3 bases and J by 5 bases. The CDR3 here is CAWSRTGQGGYGYTF. CDR3 DNA: TGTGCCTGGAGCAGAACGGGACAGGGGGGATATGGCTACACCTTC.

The rearrangement joins TRBV2 to TRBJ2-5; 14 nucleotides line up with TRBD2. The CDR3 totals 14 residues. With 7 bases clipped from V and 9 bases from J, the junction kept 7 bases outside the gene matches. CDR1 and CDR2 from the germline V gene are SNHLY and FYNNEI. The CDR3 DNA sequence: TGTGCCAGCACGGCCGGGACTAGCGGGGGATCCCAGTACTTC. This translates into CASTAGTSGGSQYF.

This clone has a handful of counts. The rearrangement uses TRBV7-9 and TRBJ2-2; TRBD2 might be the D (6 bases). Germline lookup yields CDR1 SEHNR and CDR2 FQNEAQ (reference sequence). Between the trimmed V and J ends, which lost 5 bases and 2 bases, there was a span of 18 bases. CDR3 length equals 17 residues. Written as DNA, the CDR3 is TGTGCCAGCAGCCCGCTTTTGGTAGCGGAAAACACCGGGGAGCTGTTTTTT. Encoded protein: CASSPLLVAENTGELFF. The variable domain in full, with the rest retrieved from reference TRBV7-9 and TRBJ2-2, is DTGVSQNPRHKITKRGQNVTFRCDPISEHNRLYWYRQTLGQGPEFLTYFQNEAQLEKSRLLSDRFSAERPKGSFSTLEIQRTEQGDSAMYLCASSPLLVAENTGELFFGEGSRLTVL.

The chain links TRBV2 to TRBJ2-6; the match to TRBD1 covers 8 bases. Germline V lookup: CDR1 SNHLY, CDR2 FYNNEI. V shed 6 bases, J shed 2 bases, and the junction held 3 bases outside the gene matches. This CDR3 region has 15 residues. CDR3 sequence (DNA): TGTGCCAGCAGCCTGGACAGGGCTGGGGCCAACGTCCTGACTTTC. It yields the protein CASSLDRAGANVLTF.

As concerns this clone: A much larger clonotype is one base distant, so this may be a read error. The rearrangement links TRBV7-9 to TRBJ1-2; D gene ambiguous. In germline, CDR1 is SEHNR, CDR2 FQNEAQ (reference sequence). Trimming took off 5 bases at V and 1 base at J, with 8 bases between the two ends. The CDR3 sequence is 13 residues long. The CDR3 spells CASSPDVNYGYTF. In DNA form, the CDR3 reads TGTGCCAGCAGCCCGGACGTTAACTATGGCTACACCTTC.

This clone has a count of ten or more. The V and J genes are TRBV28 and TRBJ1-6; D is uncertain. Trimming removed 7 bases at V and 8 bases at J, with 9 bases between. This CDR3 is built from 12 residues. Germline V gene data show CDR1 as MDHEN and CDR2 as SYDVKM. This chain's CDR3 is CASTLLDSPLHF. The CDR3 nucleotides are TGTGCCAGCACTCTACTCGATTCACCCCTCCACTTT.

This clone occurred many times. J is TRBJ2-7 and V is TRBV21-1. TRBV21-1 is termed a pseudogene. This CDR3 is built from 12 residues. CDR3 sequence (DNA): TGTGCCAGCAGCAAAGTTCACCCCGAGCAGTACGTC. Encoded protein: CASSKVHPEQYV.

This clone has a handful of counts. The chain combines TRBV5-1 with TRBJ2-3; 10 bases are a match to TRBD2. The trim removed 0 bases at V and 5 bases at J, leaving 9 bases unmatched. CDR3 length equals 17 residues. Looked up from germline, CDR1 is SGHRS and CDR2 is YFSETQ. CDR3 loop: CASSLVSSGGKGDTQYF. The CDR3 DNA is TGCGCCAGCAGCTTGGTATCTAGCGGGGGAAAAGGAGATACGCAGTATTTT.

This clone has more than one count but fewer than ten. V and J are TRBV4-1 and TRBJ2-1; perhaps D is TRBD1 or TRBD2 (6 bases each). The length of the CDR3 is 16 residues. Trimming cost V 0 bases and J 7 bases, with 16 bases left between them. Germline V CDR1 and CDR2: MGHRA, YSYEKL. CDR3 sequence reads: CASSQERSRGENEQFF. Here the CDR3 DNA reads TGCGCCAGCAGCCAAGAGAGGAGTAGGGGGGAAAATGAGCAGTTCTTC.

This chain uses TRBV11-2 with TRBJ2-4; unclear D gene. The length of the CDR3 is 16 residues. Germline assignment: CDR1 SGHAT and CDR2 FQNNGV. Trimming left V 2 bases short and J 4 bases short, with 15 bases between. CDR3 residues: CASSLSSQLPKNIQYF. CDR3 sequence (DNA): TGTGCCAGCAGCTTATCCTCCCAACTCCCAAAAAACATTCAGTACTTC. Variable domain in full (rest from reference TRBV11-2 and TRBJ2-4): EAGVAQSPRYKIIEKRQSVAFWCNPISGHATLYWYQQILGQGPKLLIQFQNNGVVDDSQLPKDRFSAERLKGVDSTLKIQPAKLEDSAVYLCASSLSSQLPKNIQYFGAGTRLSVL.

The chain employs TRBV10-2 and TRBJ1-4; D is undetermined. The germline gives CDR1 WSHSY, CDR2 SAAADI. The CDR3 runs to 11 residues. V lost 5 bases, J lost 5 bases, and 3 bases lay in between. The CDR3 sequence is CASSLNEKLFF. As DNA, the CDR3 is TGCGCCAGCAGTCTAAATGAAAAACTGTTTTTT.

V and J are TRBV7-8 and TRBJ2-7; D is perhaps TRBD2 (5 bases). V dropped 0 bases and J dropped 6 bases, with 9 bases sitting between them. This CDR3 is built from 13 residues. Germline V gene lookup returns CDR1 SGHVS and CDR2 FQNEAQ. DNA for the CDR3: TGTGCCAGCAGCTTAGCGGGGAGCGGCGAGCAGTACGTC. Protein product: CASSLAGSGEQYV.

This clone showed up just a few times. The J gene is TRBJ2-1, the V gene TRBV29-1; 16 bases match TRBD2. The CDR3 has 16 residues. J was trimmed by 6 bases and V by 7 bases; bases with no gene match: 9. CDR1 SQVTM and CDR2 ANQGSEA come from the germline V gene. The CDR3 sequence is CSARPGLAGGLNEQFF. CDR3 in DNA: TGCAGCGCCCGCCCGGGACTAGCGGGAGGGCTCAATGAGCAGTTCTTC.

This clone was counted only a few times. The gene calls are TRBV29-1 and TRBJ2-3; 9 positions match TRBD2. CDR3 length equals 14 residues. Looked up from germline, CDR1 is SQVTM and CDR2 is ANQGSEA. J gave up 6 bases and V 5 bases, and 9 bases lay outside the gene matches. The CDR3, as DNA: TGCAGCGTTAGGACTAGCGCATTGCGCGATACGCAGTATTTT. Amino acid sequence: CSVRTSALRDTQYF.

This clone has only a few counts. This chain links TRBV19 with TRBJ2-1, with D maybe TRBD2 (5 bases). The CDR3 has 18 residues. Looked up from germline, CDR1 is LNHDA and CDR2 is SQIVND (reference sequence). V lost 6 bases, J lost 2 bases, and 23 bases lay in between. Here the CDR3 DNA reads TGTGCCAGTAGCCTCCTTCTTGGCGGGCCCAAAACCTACAATGAGCAGTTCTTC. Amino acid sequence: CASSLLLGGPKTYNEQFF.